The 14 T cell receptor beta chains listed next were all sequenced from one sample in a study of T-cell memory formation after mild COVID-19. Each CDR3 protein is one row after TCRdb ran MiXCR on the 5' RACE reads. The table shows hundreds of thousands of distinct CDR3 sequences, with about 16% occurring only once. The sequenced sample was PBMCs or a T cell subset sorted from them (not recorded which). Source of these receptors: a man aged 18 to 29 who had mild COVID-19 (a few samples of this study predate the infection). Cell type and time point are not known.

This rearrangement joins TRBV4-3 to TRBJ1-2; TRBD1 matches 9 bases. After removal of 3 bases from V and 3 bases from J, the junction contained 14 bases not matched to a gene. The CDR3 is made up of 18 amino acids. Germline V lookup: CDR1 LGHNA, CDR2 YSLEER. The CDR3 DNA reads as TGCGCCAGCAGCCAGGGGTACAGGGGGCGAATAGTCGACTATGGCTACACCTTC. This sequence encodes CASSQGYRGRIVDYGYTF.

This clonotype has more than one count but fewer than ten. This chain links TRBV12-3 or TRBV12-4 with TRBJ1-4, with D unresolved. V was cut by 5 bases and J by 5 bases, with 12 bases left in between. The CDR3 consists of 14 residues. The CDR3 coding sequence is TGTGCCAGCAGTCCCGGACTGGGGAATGAAAAACTGTTTTTT. The encoded protein is CASSPGLGNEKLFF.

The chain couples TRBV7-2 to TRBJ2-3; TRBD2 agrees at 7 bases. V lost 2 bases and J lost 8; bases outside the gene matches: 13. Germline V CDR1 and CDR2: SGHTA, FQGNSA. The CDR3 is 16 residues long. CDR3 residues: CASSLNPGEGWGTQYF. The CDR3 DNA reads TGTGCCAGCAGCTTAAATCCCGGGGAGGGCTGGGGTACGCAGTATTTT.

The genes are TRBV7-9 and TRBJ2-2; D is perhaps TRBD2 (6 bases). The length of the CDR3 is 15 residues. V was cut by 2 bases and J by 5 bases, with 12 bases left in between. Germline V gene data show CDR1 as SEHNR and CDR2 as FQNEAQ (reference sequence). The CDR3 nucleotides read TGTGCCAGCAGCTTAATCGGCGGGGTGACCGGGGAGCTGTTTTTT. Amino acid sequence: CASSLIGGVTGELFF.

The rearrangement uses TRBV10-3 and TRBJ2-7; D is uncertain. CDR1 and CDR2 (germline): ENHRY, SYGVKD. V lost 9 bases and J lost 5, with 5 bases in between. This CDR3 has 9 amino acids. This chain's CDR3 is CAIWNEQYV. The DNA of the CDR3 is TGTGCCATATGGAACGAGCAGTACGTC.

V gene TRBV7-2 combines with J gene TRBJ2-4; D is undetermined. Germline loops: CDR1 SGHTA, CDR2 FQGNSA. The CDR3 length is 13 residues. The V end lost 4 bases, the J end lost 2 bases, and 6 bases lay between the germline ends. The CDR3 DNA is TGTGCCAGCAGCTCCCCGTCCAAAAACATTCAGTACTTC. It encodes CASSSPSKNIQYF.

There are a few counts of this clonotype. This chain connects TRBV15 to TRBJ1-5; D not resolved. Trimming cost V 4 bases and J 5 bases, with 15 bases left between them. This CDR3 region has 15 residues. Looked up from germline, CDR1 is LNHNV and CDR2 is YYDKDF (reference sequence). CDR3 sequence (DNA): TGTGCCACCAGCATCCCCACAGCCCCCTATCAGCCCCAGCATTTT. Residues: CATSIPTAPYQPQHF.

This clonotype has only a few counts. The V and J genes are TRBV18 and TRBJ2-3; D gene unclear. The CDR3 totals 13 residues. V was clipped by 2 bases and J by 6 bases, with 9 bases between them. Germline V lookup: CDR1 KGHSH, CDR2 LQKENI. CDR3 coding DNA: TGTGCCAGCTCACCATATGCCGGGGATACGCAGTATTTT. This sequence encodes CASSPYAGDTQYF.

In its sample, this clonotype was seen a few times. V and J are TRBV3-1 and TRBJ2-2; the D is unclear. Germline V gene data show CDR1 as LGHDT and CDR2 as YNNKEL (reference sequence). The length of the CDR3 is 14 residues. Trimming removed 4 bases at V and 7 bases at J, with 13 bases between. For the CDR3, the DNA is TGTGCCAGCAGCCGCCGAGAGAGTGGCGGGGAGCTGTTTTTT. It yields the protein CASSRRESGGELFF.

This clonotype was seen a handful of times. V usage is TRBV7-6 and J usage is TRBJ2-1; a possible D gene is TRBD2 (6 bases). Trimming shortened V by 2 bases and J by 8 bases, and 13 bases separated the two germline ends. The CDR3 consists of 14 residues. From germline, CDR1 is SGHVS and CDR2 FNYEAQ. The CDR3 reads CASSLPGVVDEQFF. For the CDR3, the DNA is TGTGCCAGCAGCTTACCGGGGGTAGTAGATGAGCAGTTCTTC.

This clonotype showed up just a few times. The chain couples TRBV6-2 or TRBV6-3 to TRBJ2-1, with 7 bases fitting TRBD2. CDR1 and CDR2 (germline): MNHEY, SVGEGT. The CDR3 covers 11 residues. The ends lost 6 bases at V and 9 bases at J; junction bases unmatched: 2. This chain's CDR3 is CASRSGTEQFF. The CDR3 DNA sequence: TGTGCCAGCAGAAGCGGGACTGAGCAGTTCTTC.

This clonotype was seen a handful of times. The chain uses TRBV15 and TRBJ1-2, with 10 bases lining up with TRBD1. V shed 1 base, J shed 4 bases, and the junction held 6 bases outside the gene matches. Germline V gene lookup returns CDR1 LNHNV and CDR2 YYDKDF (reference sequence). The CDR3 sequence is 16 residues long. The CDR3 DNA follows: TGTGCCACCAGCAGAGGACCGGGACAGGGGACCTATGGCTACACCTTC. This codes for CATSRGPGQGTYGYTF.

This clonotype was found a few times. In nucleotides, the CDR3 is TGCGCCAGCAGCTTGGAAGGGTTTGGCTACACCTTC. Translated: CASSLEGFGYTF. The chain combines TRBV5-1 with TRBJ1-2; D not resolved. V lost 0 bases to trimming and J lost 7 bases, with 7 bases between them. The germline gives CDR1 SGHRS, CDR2 YFSETQ. The CDR3 totals 12 residues.

This chain uses TRBV6-5 with TRBJ2-6; 10 positions agree with TRBD1. Trimming took 6 bases from V and 1 from J; bases not matched to a gene: 3. Looked up from germline, CDR1 is MNHEY and CDR2 is SVGAGI. The CDR3 sequence is 16 residues long. The CDR3 here is CASRPDRGSGANVLTF. The DNA of the CDR3 is TGTGCCAGCAGACCGGACAGGGGGTCTGGGGCCAACGTCCTGACTTTC.